This T cell receptor beta chain came from a study of T cell repertoires in cytomegalovirus infection (dated by TCRdb to between 2018 and 2021). As for the study more broadly: Donor HLA type was relevant to the analysis, as public TCR beta signatures indicated carriage of CMV infection together with the matching HLA type. Results and caveats for the whole study, not just this receptor: The ex vivo response was dominated by HLA-C-restricted CMV-specific TCR beta clonotypes, which also provided the single most frequent clonotype in two of eight donors. In both this cohort and an independent cohort of over 350 donors, the cumulative frequency of public TCR beta family members distinguished carriers of CMV infection plus the relevant HLA type.

The CDR3 runs 14 residues from the cysteine to the phenylalanine. The retained sequence is limited to the CDR3, 42 bases, with the frame set at the first base. V drops 2 bases and J drops 0 bases, leaving 5 bases in between. The germline V gene encodes CDR1 SGHTA and CDR2 FQGNSA. Ten or more counts support this clonotype. What antigen it recognizes has not been identified. Base quality data are lacking; no much larger clone is found one base away. Data came from an Illumina HiSeq 1500. In-frame beta chains were kept once TCRdb had trimmed the public reads at Q25 with fastp and called clones with MiXCR. CDR3 protein sequences are deduplicated, and each keeps its most common genes and DNA. The sample data list under 300,000 distinct CDR3 sequences, and roughly 12% of these were observed just once. The ten largest clones take up 1.5% to 2% of the sample.

The sample consisted of PBMCs. The chain uses TRBV7-2 and TRBJ1-3, with the D gene uncertain. This TCR came from a human donor in good health (CMV status not recorded). Some clones in this sample may be carry-over from other donors' samples. CDR3 reads: CASSLQPSGNTIYF. The nucleotides read TGTGCCAGCAGCTTACAGCCCTCTGGAAACACCATATATTTT.